One and the same sample provided the 13 T cell receptor beta chains below, sequenced in a study of neurological immune-mediated disorders. Via MiXCR, TCRdb re-called the 5' RACE reads, giving one row per CDR3 protein. The repertoire consists of tens of thousands of distinct CDR3 sequences, with 5.2% occurring once and the leading ten covering about 8%. Sequencing input: PBMCs. The receptors stem from a man between 18 and 29 years old with multiple sclerosis.

The chain is built from TRBV6-5 and TRBJ2-3; 9 nucleotides agree with TRBD2. The germline gives CDR1 MNHEY, CDR2 SVGAGI. The CDR3 has 14 residues. Unmatched junction bases numbered 7, after V lost 6 bases and J lost 6 bases. This CDR3 is CASSPPGLADTQYF. The CDR3 DNA reads as TGTGCCAGCAGCCCCCCGGGACTAGCCGATACGCAGTATTTT.

About this clonotype itself: A much larger clone differs from this one at a single base, so this may be a read error. The rearrangement joins TRBV6-2 or TRBV6-3 to TRBJ2-3; a possible D gene is TRBD2 (6 bases). CDR1 MNHEY and CDR2 SVGEGT come from the germline V gene. The length of the CDR3 is 14 residues. Trimming shortened V by 6 bases and J by 2 bases, and 12 bases separated the two germline ends. The CDR3 loop reads CASRIAVNTDTQYF. DNA for the CDR3: TGTGCCAGCAGAATAGCGGTAAACACAGATACGCAGTATTTT.

This clonotype was counted many times. The gene calls are TRBV7-8 and TRBJ2-1; D gene uncertain. CDR3 length equals 15 residues. Trimming took 5 bases from V and 0 from J, leaving 11 bases between them. Per the germline V gene, CDR1 is SGHVS and CDR2 is FQNEAQ. The CDR3 sequence: CASSPRTSSYNEQFF. The CDR3 DNA reads TGTGCCAGCAGCCCCCGGACGAGCTCCTACAATGAGCAGTTCTTC.

Ten or more counts support this clonotype. The chain uses TRBV28 and TRBJ2-6; D not resolved. The CDR3 loop spans 13 amino acids. Germline V CDR1 and CDR2: MDHEN, SYDVKM. V lost 6 bases to trimming and J lost 0 bases, with 3 bases between them. The CDR3 DNA sequence: TGTGCCAGCAGGCTCTCTGGGGCCAACGTCCTGACTTTC. As protein: CASRLSGANVLTF. Variable domain in full (rest from reference TRBV28 and TRBJ2-6): DVKVTQSSRYLVKRTGEKVFLECVQDMDHENMFWYRQDPGLGLRLIYFSYDVKMKEKGDIPEGYSVSREKKERFSLILESASTNQTSMYLCASRLSGANVLTFGAGSRLTVL.

This clonotype occurred many times. The V and J genes are TRBV10-3 and TRBJ2-1; 10 positions match TRBD1. CDR1 is ENHRY, CDR2 SYGVKD, per germline. This CDR3 contains 11 residues. CDR3 sequence: CEGQGWNEQFF. The CDR3 DNA follows: TGTGAGGGACAGGGGTGGAATGAGCAGTTCTTC.

This clonotype was counted ten times or more. The rearrangement joins TRBV27 to TRBJ1-4; a weak D match, TRBD1 (5 bases). V lost 11 bases to trimming and J lost 7 bases, with 20 bases between them. The germline CDR1 and CDR2 sequences are MNHEY and SMNVEV (reference sequence). This CDR3 spans 14 amino acids. The CDR3 DNA is TGTGCCGCGGTCCCCCCACAGGCGGGTGAAAAACTGTTTTTT. It is translated as CAAVPPQAGEKLFF.

This clonotype was counted many times. This chain uses TRBV20-1 with TRBJ2-7; no reliable D call. Trimming removed 7 bases from V and 1 base from J, with 8 bases in between. The germline V gene encodes CDR1 DFQATT and CDR2 SNEGSKA (reference sequence). This CDR3 spans 11 amino acids. Here the CDR3 reads CSVPQSYEQYF. The CDR3 DNA reads TGCAGTGTACCCCAATCCTACGAGCAGTACTTC.

This clonotype has at least ten counts. The chain is built from TRBV5-1 and TRBJ2-7; D is uncertain. The length of the CDR3 is 14 residues. The germline V gene encodes CDR1 SGHRS and CDR2 YFSETQ. V shed 2 bases and J shed 3 bases, with 12 bases lying between them. The CDR3 is CASSFPGPNYEQYF. CDR3 DNA: TGCGCCAGCAGCTTCCCAGGACCCAACTACGAGCAGTACTTC.

This clonotype was counted many times. This sequence joins TRBV20-1 and TRBJ1-5; perhaps TRBD1 as D (5 bases). Germline CDR1 and CDR2: DFQATT and SNEGSKA (reference sequence). CDR3 length: 15 residues. V was trimmed by 2 bases and J by 0 bases, leaving 11 bases between them. DNA for the CDR3: TGCAGTGCTAGAAGGTCAGGGAATAGCAATCAGCCCCAGCATTTT. It encodes CSARRSGNSNQPQHF.

This clonotype was recorded at least ten times. The chain uses TRBV10-3 and TRBJ1-6, with D possibly being TRBD1 (5 bases). The CDR3 spans 14 residues. Germline lookup yields CDR1 ENHRY and CDR2 SYGVKD. V was pared by 0 bases and J by 8 bases, with 8 bases between. The CDR3 region has the DNA TGTGCCATCAGTGAGTCGAGGGGTTATTCACCCCTCCACTTT. Its translation: CAISESRGYSPLHF.

This clonotype has a count of ten or more. The chain has TRBV5-1 and TRBJ2-2, with no clear D. The CDR3 runs 14 residues. Germline-derived CDR1 and CDR2 are SGHRS and YFSETQ. V lost 1 base and J 4 bases, leaving 8 bases between the germline ends. CDR3 in DNA: TGCGCCAGCAGCTTGACCAAGGGCACCGGGGAGCTGTTTTTT. Translating gives CASSLTKGTGELFF. Full variable domain (rest looked up from reference TRBV5-1 and TRBJ2-2): KAGVTQTPRYLIKTRGQQVTLSCSPISGHRSVSWYQQTPGQGLQFLFEYFSETQRNKGNFPGRFSGRQFSNSRSEMNVSTLELGDSALYLCASSLTKGTGELFFGEGSRLTVL.

This clonotype has at least ten counts. The chain employs TRBV5-5 and TRBJ1-1, with a possible D match to TRBD1 (5 bases). The V gene lost 0 bases and the J gene lost 0 bases, with 12 bases spanning the gap. This CDR3 is built from 16 residues. CDR1 SGHKS and CDR2 YYEKEE come from the germline V gene (reference sequence). DNA of the CDR3: TGTGCCAGCAGCTTGGCGGCGAACAGGTTGAACACTGAAGCTTTCTTT. Translating gives CASSLAANRLNTEAFF.

In this sample, this clonotype turned up many times. The chain recombines TRBV5-1 with TRBJ2-2, with a tentative D call TRBD2 (7 bases). Germline V gives CDR1 SGHRS, CDR2 YFSETQ. The length of the CDR3 is 13 residues. V lost 4 bases and J lost 6, with 10 bases in between. The CDR3 spells CASSTGGPGELFF. The CDR3 nucleotides are TGCGCCAGCAGCACGGGGGGCCCCGGGGAGCTGTTTTTT. The entire variable domain, with the rest obtained from reference TRBV5-1 and TRBJ2-2, is as follows: KAGVTQTPRYLIKTRGQQVTLSCSPISGHRSVSWYQQTPGQGLQFLFEYFSETQRNKGNFPGRFSGRQFSNSRSEMNVSTLELGDSALYLCASSTGGPGELFFGEGSRLTVL.